Below, 30 T cell receptor beta chains from the same sample are listed, as sequenced in a study of breast tumors, draining lymph nodes, adjacent tissues. TCRdb analysed the multiplex PCR reads with MiXCR anew, one entry per CDR3 protein. This table has 200,000 to 250,000 distinct CDR3 sequences, under 40% appearing once. Samples came from axillary lymph nodes draining the breast cancer. What was sequenced was axillary lymph node tissue. All receptors come from a female donor with breast cancer. Some clones in this sample may be carry-over from other donors' samples.

This clonotype appeared once. This chain connects TRBV25-1 to TRBJ1-4; 8 nucleotides agree with TRBD1. Trimming removed 2 bases from V and 8 bases from J; junction bases left unmatched: 4. CDR3 length equals 14 residues. Germline-derived CDR1 and CDR2 are MGHDK and SYGVNS. The CDR3 is CASSENRGNEKLFF. The CDR3 DNA follows: TGTGCCAGCAGTGAAAACAGGGGGAACGAAAAACTGTTTTTT.

The table lists this clonotype with many counts. This chain links TRBV2 with TRBJ2-7; D is perhaps TRBD1 (5 bases). Germline V gene data show CDR1 as SNHLY and CDR2 as FYNNEI. This CDR3 is 12 amino acids long. Between the trimmed V and J ends, which lost 11 bases and 9 bases, there was a span of 20 bases. The CDR3, as DNA: TGTGCCGGCCAGGCCTGGCCCCAGGGGCAGTACTTC. Encoded protein: CAGQAWPQGQYF.

This clonotype was found many times. The V gene is TRBV11-3, the J gene TRBJ1-2; the match to TRBD1 covers 7 bases. Germline loops: CDR1 SGHNT, CDR2 YENEEA. The CDR3 has 15 amino acids. V was pared by 0 bases and J by 6 bases, with 7 bases of the junction left unmatched. CDR3 DNA sequence: TGTGCCAGCAGCTTAGATCCCGACAGGGAAGATGGCTACACCTTC. Protein product: CASSLDPDREDGYTF.

This clonotype was recorded once. At one boundary the junction diverges from the germline segment, which might be a read error. The chain employs TRBV7-7 and TRBJ2-1; 11 bases fit TRBD2. The germline V gene has CDR1 SSHAT and CDR2 FNYEAQ (reference sequence). The CDR3 runs to 15 residues. The CDR3 bases are TGTGCTAGCAGCTTAGCTAGCGGGAGGATTGATGAGCAGTTCTTC. As protein: CASSLASGRIDEQFF.

This clonotype was detected ten times or more. This chain connects TRBV6-5 to TRBJ1-4; possible D gene TRBD1, 5 bases. Germline CDR1 MNHEY, CDR2 SVGAGI. Trimming took off 6 bases at V and 6 bases at J, with 14 bases between the two ends. The CDR3 contains 14 residues. CDR3 DNA sequence: TGTGCCAGCAGCCTCTGGGGCGGCGATGAAAAACTGTTTTTT. This encodes CASSLWGGDEKLFF.

This clonotype was observed once. This could be a read error, since a much larger clone is one nucleotide away. This chain connects TRBV7-9 to TRBJ2-5; TRBD1 aligns across 7 bases. The germline V gene encodes CDR1 SEHNR and CDR2 FQNEAQ (reference sequence). The CDR3 has 15 amino acids. CDR3 sequence: CASRQTGANQETQNF. The CDR3 DNA sequence: TGTGCCAGCAGACAAACAGGGGCGAATCAAGAGACCCAGAACTTC. Looking up the rest from reference TRBV7-9 and TRBJ2-5 gives the full variable domain: DTGVSQNPRHKITKRGQNVTFRCDPISEHNRLYWYRQTLGQGPEFLTYFQNEAQLEKSRLLSDRFSAERPKGSFSTLEIQRTEQGDSAMYLCASRQTGANQETQNFGPGTRLLVL.

Comments on this clonotype: Given the absence of the conserved phenylalanine or tryptophan at the CDR3 end, a read error is likely. This chain joins TRBV9 and TRBJ2-5; 7 bases match TRBD1. Germline CDR1 is SGDLS and CDR2 is YYNGEE. Trimming at V came to 3 bases and at J to 4 bases, leaving 3 bases not matched to a gene. This CDR3 spans 13 amino acids. CDR3 coding DNA: TGTGCCAGCAGCGCGACAGGGTTAGAGACCCAGTACTCC. Residues: CASSATGLETQYS.

This clonotype was recorded many times. This sequence joins TRBV7-9 and TRBJ2-7; TRBD1 aligns across 9 bases. The CDR3 is 15 amino acids. The J segment lost 6 bases and the V segment lost 5 bases, leaving 11 bases of the junction unmatched. In germline, CDR1 is SEHNR, CDR2 FQNEAQ (reference sequence). CDR3 region: CASSRPPGQGIEQYF. In DNA, the CDR3 is TGTGCCAGCAGCAGACCTCCGGGACAGGGAATCGAGCAGTACTTC.

The chain carries TRBV24-1 and TRBJ1-2, with 7 bases lining up with TRBD1. CDR3 length: 14 residues. Germline CDR1 KGHDR, CDR2 SFDVKD. V gave up 1 base and J gave up 8 bases; unmatched junction bases: 6. CDR3 residues: CATSDFRDRGGYTF. DNA for the CDR3: TGTGCCACCAGTGATTTTCGGGACAGAGGGGGCTACACCTTC.

This clonotype was found many times. This chain links TRBV9 with TRBJ2-3, with D hard to call. V shed 0 bases and J shed 2 bases, with 10 bases lying between them. This CDR3 is 15 amino acids long. Germline CDR1 and CDR2: SGDLS and YYNGEE. The CDR3 nucleotides are TGTGCCAGCAGCGTAGCCCAAGAACCCACAGATACGCAGTATTTT. Residues: CASSVAQEPTDTQYF.

With respect to this clonotype: Germline and junction disagree at one end, which may indicate a read error. The chain recombines TRBV5-6 with TRBJ2-1, with 7 bases lining up with TRBD2. The germline CDR1 and CDR2 sequences are SGHDT and YYEEEE. The CDR3 has 15 residues. CDR3 sequence reads: CAGSLGSGSYNEQFF. The CDR3 DNA is TGTGCCGGCAGCTTGGGTAGCGGGTCCTACAATGAGCAGTTCTTC.

The CDR3 coding sequence is TGTGCCAGCAAGCCCCAGCATTTT. Translation: CASKPQHF. The chain employs TRBV6-6 and TRBJ1-5; D ambiguous. This CDR3 region has 8 residues. CDR1 and CDR2 (germline): MNHNY, SVGAGI (reference sequence). V lost 7 bases, J lost 8 bases, and 0 bases lay in between.

This clonotype was found many times. The chain carries TRBV6-6 and TRBJ2-1, with TRBD1 matching over 7 bases. Unmatched junction bases numbered 4, after V lost 3 bases and J lost 2 bases. This CDR3 has 15 residues. CDR1 MNHNY and CDR2 SVGAGI come from the germline V gene (reference sequence). CDR3 nucleotide sequence: TGTGCCAGCAGTTATGGTAGGGGGCCCTACAATGAGCAGTTCTTC. Translating gives CASSYGRGPYNEQFF.

The chain couples TRBV12-3 or TRBV12-4 to TRBJ2-7, with 7 bases fitting TRBD1. The CDR3 totals 13 residues. Unmatched junction bases numbered 5, after V lost 6 bases and J lost 3 bases. The CDR3 DNA reads TGTGCCAGCAGCAGAGGACAGGACTACGAGCAGTACTTC. Amino acid sequence: CASSRGQDYEQYF.

This clonotype was found many times. The chain recombines TRBV13 with TRBJ2-3; no reliable D call. V was pared by 9 bases and J by 2 bases, with 21 bases between. The CDR3 covers 16 residues. Germline assignment: CDR1 PRHDT and CDR2 FYEKMQ (reference sequence). The CDR3 DNA reads as TGTGCCAGTCAACCTTCTCTCGGAACCTACACAGATACGCAGTATTTT. It is translated as CASQPSLGTYTDTQYF. Filled out from reference TRBV13 and TRBJ2-3, the complete variable domain reads AAGVIQSPRHLIKEKRETATLKCYPIPRHDTVYWYQQGPGQDPQFLISFYEKMQSDKGSIPDRFSAQQFSDYHSELNMSSLELGDSALYFCASQPSLGTYTDTQYFGPGTRLTVL.

This clonotype was seen only a few times. The chain couples TRBV9 to TRBJ2-1; 7 positions agree with TRBD2. The CDR3 runs 16 residues. The V segment lost 4 bases and the J segment 4 bases; nucleotides outside the gene matches: 11. CDR1 and CDR2 (germline): SGDLS, YYNGEE. CDR3 DNA: TGTGCCAGCAGCCCCCGGGGGGACTACTATTACAATGAGCAGTTCTTC. Translated, it gives CASSPRGDYYYNEQFF.

This clonotype was seen at least ten times. This chain joins TRBV4-3 and TRBJ2-5; TRBD2 might be the D (5 bases). The CDR3 is 14 residues long. Per germline, CDR1 LGHNA and CDR2 YSLEER. The V end was cut by 0 bases, the J end by 5 bases, with 10 bases between. CDR3 sequence (DNA): TGCGCCAGCAGCCAAGAGACGGGGTGGGAGACCCAGTACTTC. Amino acids: CASSQETGWETQYF.

As to this clonotype: A much bigger clone sits one base away, suggesting this may be a read error. This chain joins TRBV9 and TRBJ2-1, with D unresolved. This CDR3 has 14 residues. From germline, CDR1 is SGDLS and CDR2 YYNGEE. The CDR3 DNA sequence: TGTGCCAGCAGCGCAGCTACTATGTACAATGAGCAGTCCTTC. It translates to CASSAATMYNEQSF.

The sample holds many counts of this clonotype. J is TRBJ2-5 and V is TRBV5-4; TRBD2 aligns across 12 bases. Germline assignment: CDR1 SGHNT and CDR2 YYREEE (reference sequence). The CDR3 extends over 15 amino acids. V dropped 4 bases and J dropped 8; count of bases not matched to a gene: 9. The CDR3 protein is CASSIRTSGANTQYF. The DNA of the CDR3 is TGTGCCAGCAGCATACGGACTAGCGGGGCAAACACCCAGTACTTC.

This clonotype was detected ten times or more. This chain uses TRBV6-1 with TRBJ2-5, with 9 bases matching TRBD2. V lost 6 bases, J lost 5 bases, and 7 bases stayed unmatched. In germline, CDR1 is MNHNS, CDR2 SASEGT. The CDR3 covers 14 residues. The CDR3: CASRAWAGGETQYF. The CDR3 coding sequence is TGTGCCAGCAGAGCATGGGCGGGAGGGGAGACCCAGTACTTC.

The chain has TRBV10-1 and TRBJ2-1, with 14 nucleotides matching TRBD2. This CDR3 has 16 residues. From germline, CDR1 is WNHNN and CDR2 SYGVQD (reference sequence). J was trimmed by 8 bases and V by 3 bases; bases with no gene match: 6. The CDR3 spells CASSDPGTSGSDEQFF. In nucleotides, the CDR3 is TGCGCCAGCAGTGACCCTGGGACTAGCGGGAGTGATGAGCAGTTCTTC.

On this clonotype: It is likely a read error, because the conserved phenylalanine at the end of the CDR3 is missing. The chain recombines TRBV9 with TRBJ1-2, with a possible D match to TRBD1 (6 bases). CDR1 SGDLS and CDR2 YYNGEE come from the germline V gene. The CDR3 sequence is 12 residues long. DNA for the CDR3: TGTGCCAGCAACGTACAGGGCTATGGCTACACCTTG. This translates into CASNVQGYGYTL.

The chain joins TRBV20-1 to TRBJ1-3, with D tentatively TRBD1 (5 bases). V lost 3 bases to trimming and J lost 0 bases, with 15 bases between them. Germline V gene data show CDR1 as DFQATT and CDR2 as SNEGSKA (reference sequence). CDR3 length: 16 amino acids. Here the CDR3 reads CSASGTSGNSGNTIYF. The CDR3 DNA reads as TGCAGTGCTAGCGGGACTAGCGGGAACTCTGGAAACACCATATATTTT.

Ten or more counts support this clonotype. The CDR3 DNA reads TGCAGCGCTGGGGAGAAGGCTGGCTACACCTTC. It yields the protein CSAGEKAGYTF. The chain is built from TRBV29-1 and TRBJ1-2; D is unclear. This CDR3 has 11 residues. The V end was cut by 7 bases, the J end by 7 bases, with 13 bases between. In germline, CDR1 is SQVTM, CDR2 ANQGSEA.

The rearrangement joins TRBV20-1 to TRBJ2-3, with D perhaps matching TRBD2 (6 bases). The CDR3 contains 14 residues. V was shortened by 0 bases and J by 3 bases, with 10 bases between the two germline ends. In germline, CDR1 is DFQATT, CDR2 SNEGSKA (reference sequence). The CDR3: CSARDGGRTDTQYF. The DNA of the CDR3 is TGCAGTGCTAGAGACGGGGGTAGAACAGATACGCAGTATTTT.

This clonotype was detected only once. The rearrangement joins TRBV28 to TRBJ2-7; TRBD2 might be the D (7 bases). The CDR3 runs to 14 residues. The V gene lost 5 bases and the J gene lost 3 bases, with 14 bases spanning the gap. Germline assignment: CDR1 MDHEN and CDR2 SYDVKM. CDR3 sequence (DNA): TGTGCCAGCAGTATACAGGGAGGGGGCTACGAGCAGTACTTC. This translates into CASSIQGGGYEQYF.

In the case of this clonotype: The junction shows a germline mismatch at one end, possibly a read error. This rearrangement joins TRBV7-7 to TRBJ2-3; 11 bases align to TRBD2. Germline V lookup: CDR1 SSHAT, CDR2 FNYEAQ (reference sequence). This CDR3 region has 15 residues. The DNA for the CDR3 is TGTGCTAGCAGCTCCGGACTAGCGGGCCTGGATACGCAGTATTTT. It translates to CASSSGLAGLDTQYF.

The chain joins TRBV20-1 to TRBJ2-5; possibly TRBD2 for D (5 bases). Germline CDR1 and CDR2: DFQATT and SNEGSKA (reference sequence). CDR3 length equals 12 residues. With 3 bases removed from V and 2 bases from J, the gap between germline ends came to 7 bases. In DNA, the CDR3 is TGCAGTGCTAGCGGGGATCAAGAGACCCAGTACTTC. It specifies CSASGDQETQYF.

The rearrangement uses TRBV2 and TRBJ1-6; 7 bases are a match to TRBD1. CDR1 is SNHLY, CDR2 FYNNEI, per germline. Trimming removed 6 bases from V and 4 bases from J; junction bases left unmatched: 6. CDR3 length equals 15 residues. The CDR3 protein is CASRGVGQYNSPLHF. Written as DNA, the CDR3 is TGTGCCAGCAGAGGAGTGGGACAGTATAATTCACCCCTCCACTTT.

This clonotype occurred a few times. A clone one base away is much larger, so this may be a read error. The chain is built from TRBV12-5 and TRBJ1-3; 9 bases fit TRBD1. This CDR3 is built from 15 residues. The germline CDR1 and CDR2 sequences are LGHNT and FRNRAP. V shed 1 base and J 8 bases; nucleotides not matched to a gene: 6. This CDR3 reads CASGLGGQGADTIYF. CDR3 sequence (DNA): TGTGCTAGTGGTTTGGGGGGACAGGGCGCGGACACCATATATTTT.